The 25 T cell receptor beta chains given below trace back to one sample, sequenced in a study of T cell responses to AZD1222 COVID-19 vaccine. Clones were read by immunoSEQ multiplex PCR, and TCRdb kept only the in-frame ones, dropping some. The sample has roughly 180,000 clones, about nine tenths seen once. The sample consisted of peripheral blood, taken 28 days after the second AZD1222 dose. The receptors stem from an adult who received the AZD1222 COVID-19 vaccine.

The J gene is TRBJ2-5, the V gene TRBV7-9; 7 positions agree with TRBD1. The J segment lost 5 bases and the V segment lost 3 bases, leaving 6 bases of the junction unmatched. Germline CDR1 reads SEHNR; CDR2 reads FQNEAQ (reference sequence). The CDR3 sequence is 14 residues long. The CDR3 DNA reads as TGTGCCAGCAGCTTCTCAGGGGGTGAGGAGACCCAGTACTTC. As protein: CASSFSGGEETQYF.

V and J are TRBV9 and TRBJ2-3, with D hard to call. Trimming removed 7 bases at V and 6 bases at J, with 24 bases between. The CDR3 has 16 amino acids. Germline V CDR1 and CDR2: SGDLS, YYNGEE. CDR3 nucleotide sequence: TGTGCCAGCGGATTAGGGCCCAGAAGGTGGTTGGATACGCAGTATTTT. Its protein product is CASGLGPRRWLDTQYF.

This chain uses TRBV6-1 with TRBJ2-7; no definite D call. V shed 4 bases and J shed 6 bases, with 25 bases lying between them. Germline-derived CDR1 and CDR2 are MNHNS and SASEGT. The CDR3 runs 17 residues. The CDR3 DNA reads TGTGCCAGCAGTGGTTATGCGTCAAGCTCTAGGGTTGGCGAGCAGTACTTC. Residues: CASSGYASSSRVGEQYF.

The chain joins TRBV30 to TRBJ1-6, with no clear D. CDR1 is GTSNPN, CDR2 SVGIG, per germline (reference sequence). This CDR3 is built from 13 residues. The V gene lost 1 base and the J gene lost 7 bases, with 8 bases spanning the gap. The CDR3 protein is CAWSEGNNSPLHF. For the CDR3, the DNA is TGTGCCTGGAGTGAAGGGAACAATTCACCCCTCCACTTT.

The J gene is TRBJ1-2, the V gene TRBV3-1 (or the pseudogene TRBV3-2); unclear D gene. Germline V gene sequence: CDR1 LGHDT, CDR2 YNNKEL (reference sequence). The CDR3 length is 16 residues. V lost 4 bases, J lost 5 bases, and 20 bases lay in between. The CDR3 protein is CASSLSGPQGEYGYTF. The DNA of the CDR3 is TGTGCCAGCAGCCTATCCGGGCCCCAAGGAGAGTATGGCTACACCTTC.

The V gene is TRBV6-1, the J gene TRBJ2-7; 14 positions match TRBD2. This CDR3 has 15 amino acids. V gave up 3 bases and J gave up 6 bases; unmatched junction bases: 4. Germline CDR1 reads MNHNS; CDR2 reads SASEGT. CDR3 sequence reads: CASSDSTSGRAEQYF. The DNA for the CDR3 is TGTGCCAGCAGTGATTCGACTAGCGGGAGGGCCGAGCAGTACTTC.

In this sample, this clone turned up once. The chain recombines TRBV13 with TRBJ1-3, with a weak D call TRBD1 (6 bases). V was clipped by 2 bases and J by 4 bases, with 12 bases between them. Germline values: CDR1 PRHDT, CDR2 FYEKMQ (reference sequence). The CDR3 has 15 amino acids. CDR3 nucleotide sequence: TGTGCCAGCAGCTTACTGGGGGACATAGGAAACACCATATATTTT. Protein product: CASSLLGDIGNTIYF.

The chain carries TRBV5-1 and TRBJ1-4; D uncertain. The V gene's germline CDR1 is SGHRS and CDR2 YFSETQ. Trimming cost V 3 bases and J 7 bases, with 10 bases left between them. The CDR3 totals 13 residues. The CDR3 protein is CASSSNYGEKLFF. In DNA, the CDR3 is TGCGCCAGCAGCTCGAACTACGGTGAAAAACTGTTTTTT.

The chain combines TRBV5-1 with TRBJ2-1; 10 positions match TRBD1. Germline CDR1 and CDR2: SGHRS and YFSETQ. V was clipped by 0 bases and J by 7 bases; unmatched bases: 7. The CDR3 contains 16 residues. The CDR3 DNA follows: TGCGCCAGCAGCTTGGCCGTGGGACAGGGGATAAATGAGCAGTTCTTC. Translating it yields CASSLAVGQGINEQFF.

The gene calls are TRBV10-3 and TRBJ1-3; no definite D call. V lost 11 bases to trimming and J lost 4 bases, with 12 bases between them. This CDR3 has 12 amino acids. Germline V gene sequence: CDR1 ENHRY, CDR2 SYGVKD. CDR3 DNA sequence: TGTGCCTCCCGGGCGGGGGGAAACACCATATATTTT. This sequence encodes CASRAGGNTIYF.

V usage is TRBV2 and J usage is TRBJ1-2; 8 nucleotides agree with TRBD1. Losses at the gene ends were 5 bases for V and 9 bases for J; bases not matched to a gene: 11. The CDR3 runs 14 residues. In germline, CDR1 is SNHLY, CDR2 FYNNEI. The CDR3 sequence: CASSNGQGGISYTF. CDR3 bases: TGTGCCAGCAGTAACGGACAGGGTGGAATTAGCTACACCTTC. Using reference TRBV2 and TRBJ1-2 for the parts outside the CDR3, the full variable domain is EPEVTQTPSHQVTQMGQEVILRCVPISNHLYFYWYRQILGQKVEFLVSFYNNEISEKSEIFDDQFSVERPDGSNFTLKIRSTKLEDSAMYFCASSNGQGGISYTFGSGTRLTVV.

The genes are TRBV24-1 and TRBJ2-1; D is unresolved. Trimming left V 6 bases short and J 4 bases short, with 12 bases between. The CDR3 length is 14 residues. CDR1 KGHDR and CDR2 SFDVKD come from the germline V gene. CDR3 sequence reads: CATSLGGVYNEQFF. The CDR3 DNA reads TGTGCCACCAGTCTCGGCGGAGTATACAATGAGCAGTTCTTC.

The rearrangement joins TRBV29-1 to TRBJ2-3, with D perhaps assigned TRBD1 or TRBD2 (6 bases each). V lost 4 bases, J lost 0 bases, and 11 bases lay in between. From germline, CDR1 is SQVTM and CDR2 ANQGSEA. The CDR3 totals 14 residues. The CDR3 nucleotides read TGCAGCGTTGTCGGGGGCTCTAGCACAGATACGCAGTATTTT. Its translation: CSVVGGSSTDTQYF.

The chain links TRBV7-2 to TRBJ1-4; no firm D call. The CDR3 loop spans 12 amino acids. V lost 1 base and J 6 bases, leaving 3 bases between the germline ends. The germline V gene encodes CDR1 SGHTA and CDR2 FQGNSA. In nucleotides, the CDR3 is TGTGCCAGCAGCTTAGGTTATGAAAAACTGTTTTTT. It specifies CASSLGYEKLFF. The whole variable domain, filled in from reference TRBV7-2 and TRBJ1-4, reads GAGVSQSPSNKVTEKGKDVELRCDPISGHTALYWYRQSLGQGLEFLIYFQGNSAPDKSGLPSDRFSAERTGGSVSTLTIQRTQQEDSAVYLCASSLGYEKLFFGSGTQLSVL.

Only one count was recorded for this clone. CDR3 coding DNA: TGTGCCAGTAAGGACAGGGGGCGCGACGAGCAGTACTTC. This translates into CASKDRGRDEQYF. V gene TRBV6-5 combines with J gene TRBJ2-7; TRBD1 agrees at 11 bases. The CDR3 sequence is 13 residues long. Germline CDR1 and CDR2: MNHEY and SVGAGI. V shed 9 bases, J shed 5 bases, and the junction held 6 bases outside the gene matches.

V is TRBV11-3 and J is TRBJ1-2; 11 bases fit TRBD1. From germline, CDR1 is SGHNT and CDR2 YENEEA. CDR3 length equals 18 residues. The junction had 11 bases not matched to a gene; V was cut back by 5 bases and J by 0 bases. The CDR3 loop is CASSPWDRGADSNYGYTF. The CDR3 DNA sequence: TGTGCCAGCAGCCCATGGGACAGGGGGGCGGACTCTAACTATGGCTACACCTTC.

J is TRBJ1-1 and V is TRBV18; 9 bases fit TRBD1. V shed 4 bases, J shed 2 bases, and the junction held 2 bases outside the gene matches. There are 14 residues in the CDR3. The germline CDR1 and CDR2 sequences are KGHSH and LQKENI. The CDR3 coding sequence is TGTGCCAGCTCACTTACAGGGGGCAACACTGAAGCTTTCTTT. Its translation: CASSLTGGNTEAFF.

This chain joins TRBV11-2 and TRBJ1-1, with D tentatively TRBD1 (5 bases). Trimming pared 3 bases from V and 3 bases from J, leaving 8 bases between. CDR3 size: 13 residues. CDR1 SGHAT and CDR2 FQNNGV come from the germline V gene. The CDR3 bases are TGTGCCAGCAGCTTCACCAGGGACACTGAAGCTTTCTTT. Residues: CASSFTRDTEAFF.

The chain links TRBV30 to TRBJ1-5; the match to TRBD1 covers 9 bases. J lost 5 bases, V lost 2 bases, and 7 bases had no gene match. In germline, CDR1 is GTSNPN, CDR2 SVGIG (reference sequence). CDR3 length: 15 amino acids. The CDR3 nucleotides are TGTGCCTGGAGTATCGGGACAGGGACTTATCAGCCCCAGCATTTT. Translating gives CAWSIGTGTYQPQHF. Filled out from reference TRBV30 and TRBJ1-5, the complete variable domain reads SQTIHQWPATLVQPVGSPLSLECTVEGTSNPNLYWYRQAAGRGLQLLFYSVGIGQISSEVPQNLSASRPQDRQFILSSKKLLLSDSGFYLCAWSIGTGTYQPQHFGDGTRLSIL.

This rearrangement joins TRBV4-3 to TRBJ1-2; D is possibly TRBD1 (5 bases). In germline, CDR1 is LGHNA, CDR2 YSLEER. V dropped 4 bases and J dropped 5 bases, with 14 bases sitting between them. CDR3 length equals 14 residues. The CDR3 here is CASSPTPGPYGYTF. CDR3 sequence (DNA): TGCGCCAGCAGCCCCACCCCGGGACCGTATGGCTACACCTTC.

The V gene is TRBV3-1 (or the pseudogene TRBV3-2), the J gene TRBJ2-7; 8 bases agree with TRBD2. This CDR3 is built from 15 residues. Germline trimming cut 2 bases from V and 0 bases from J; bases unmatched to any gene: 3. Germline V gene sequence: CDR1 LGHDT, CDR2 YNNKEL (reference sequence). This CDR3 is CASSQLAGLSYEQYF. The CDR3 nucleotides are TGTGCCAGCAGCCAATTAGCGGGGCTCTCCTACGAGCAGTACTTC.

This rearrangement joins TRBV27 to TRBJ2-1; TRBD2 matches 13 bases. CDR3 length equals 17 residues. The germline V gene encodes CDR1 MNHEY and CDR2 SMNVEV (reference sequence). V lost 5 bases to trimming and J lost 2 bases; unmatched junction nucleotides: 6. CDR3 nucleotides: TGTGCCAGCAGTCACCCGGGACTAGCGGGAACCTACAATGAGCAGTTCTTC. Translation: CASSHPGLAGTYNEQFF.

The CDR3 DNA follows: TGTGCCAGCAGCTCTAGCGGGGCTAGCACAGATACGCAGTATTTT. Translating it yields CASSSSGASTDTQYF. The rearrangement links TRBV7-2 to TRBJ2-3, with 9 nucleotides matching TRBD2. The germline V gene has CDR1 SGHTA and CDR2 FQGNSA. The V and J ends lost 4 bases and 0 bases, in that order; junction bases with no gene match: 2. The CDR3 spans 15 residues.

This chain joins TRBV5-1 and TRBJ1-1, with 7 bases fitting TRBD1. There are 16 residues in the CDR3. The V and J ends lost 5 bases and 0 bases, in that order; junction bases with no gene match: 10. Looked up from germline, CDR1 is SGHRS and CDR2 is YFSETQ. The chain's CDR3 is CASRRKQGGMNTEAFF. In DNA, the CDR3 is TGCGCCAGCAGGAGGAAGCAGGGGGGTATGAACACTGAAGCTTTCTTT. The full variable domain, completed using reference TRBV5-1 and TRBJ1-1, is KAGVTQTPRYLIKTRGQQVTLSCSPISGHRSVSWYQQTPGQGLQFLFEYFSETQRNKGNFPGRFSGRQFSNSRSEMNVSTLELGDSALYLCASRRKQGGMNTEAFFGQGTRLTVV.

The chain carries TRBV27 and TRBJ1-6; tentatively, D is TRBD1 (6 bases). The V end was cut by 5 bases, the J end by 4 bases, with 12 bases between. Germline V CDR1 and CDR2: MNHEY, SMNVEV (reference sequence). This CDR3 has 15 amino acids. The CDR3: CASSHIQGYNSPLHF. The CDR3 DNA follows: TGTGCCAGCAGTCATATACAGGGTTATAATTCACCCCTCCACTTT.